One sample yielded the 12 T cell receptor beta chains listed below, sequenced in a study of T cells in localized non-small cell lung cancer. Measured with immunoSEQ multiplex PCR; TCRdb has only the in-frame clones, and not every one. The sample includes 1,500 to 2,000 clones, 17% of them seen just once. Material: normal lung tissue next to the tumor, obtained before any cancer treatment. Receptor source: a man aged 40-75 years with stage II squamous cell lung carcinoma.

This sequence joins TRBV30 and TRBJ2-3, with D possibly TRBD1 on 7 matching bases. The CDR3 has 13 residues. Trimming left V 4 bases short and J 5 bases short, with 13 bases between. Germline V gene data show CDR1 as GTSNPN and CDR2 as SVGIG (reference sequence). CDR3 in amino acids: CAWNGGQRDTQYF. The CDR3, as DNA: TGTGCCTGGAACGGGGGACAGCGAGATACGCAGTATTTT.

The genes are TRBV9 and TRBJ2-3; no clear D. This CDR3 is built from 14 residues. Germline V CDR1 and CDR2: SGDLS, YYNGEE. V was shortened by 4 bases and J by 4 bases, with 13 bases between the two germline ends. Written as DNA, the CDR3 is TGTGCCAGCAGCCCCTCAGGAAACTCAGATACGCAGTATTTT. Translation: CASSPSGNSDTQYF.

The genes are TRBV11-3 and TRBJ1-4; D may be TRBD1 (6 bases). Germline lookup yields CDR1 SGHNT and CDR2 YENEEA. This CDR3 region has 14 residues. Trimming shortened V by 3 bases and J by 7 bases, and 12 bases separated the two germline ends. CDR3 loop: CASSLERGVEKLFF. The CDR3 DNA sequence: TGTGCCAGCAGCTTGGAAAGGGGGGTTGAAAAACTGTTTTTT.

This clone showed up just a few times. V gene TRBV5-1 combines with J gene TRBJ2-3; TRBD2 agrees at 13 bases. The V gene end was trimmed by 4 bases and the J gene end by 6 bases; junction bases not matched to a gene: 8. The CDR3 spans 16 residues. Germline V gives CDR1 SGHRS, CDR2 YFSETQ. The CDR3 is CASSPGLAGARDTQYF. In DNA form, the CDR3 reads TGCGCCAGCAGCCCAGGACTAGCGGGGGCCAGGGATACGCAGTATTTT.

The chain employs TRBV10-1 and TRBJ1-5, with D maybe TRBD1 (5 bases). This CDR3 comprises 13 residues. Deletions cut 8 bases from V and 2 bases from J, with 10 bases between. CDR1 is WNHNN, CDR2 SYGVQD, per germline (reference sequence). The DNA for the CDR3 is TGCGCCAGCGCCAGGGATGGCAATCAGCCCCAGCATTTT. Residues: CASARDGNQPQHF.

The rearrangement links TRBV12-5 to TRBJ2-5, with TRBD2 identical over 7 bases. CDR3 length equals 12 residues. The germline gives CDR1 LGHNT, CDR2 FRNRAP. CDR3 DNA sequence: TGTGCCAGCCAGCGGGACCGAGAGACCCAGTACTTC. Its translation is CASQRDRETQYF. Variable domain in full (rest from reference TRBV12-5 and TRBJ2-5): DARVTQTPRHKVTEMGQEVTMRCQPILGHNTVFWYRQTMMQGLELLAYFRNRAPLDDSGMPKDRFSAEMPDATLATLKIQPSEPRDSAVYFCASQRDRETQYFGPGTRLLVL.

The chain links TRBV25-1 to TRBJ1-3; unclear D gene. CDR3 length equals 15 residues. CDR1 is MGHDK, CDR2 SYGVNS, per germline. V was trimmed by 3 bases and J by 0 bases, leaving 9 bases between them. The CDR3 region is CASSETSISGNTIYF. CDR3 DNA: TGTGCCAGCAGTGAGACGTCCATCTCTGGAAACACCATATATTTT.

A few counts support this clone. The chain has TRBV15 and TRBJ2-7; either TRBD1 or TRBD2 may fit D (6 bases each). The CDR3 spans 16 residues. From germline, CDR1 is LNHNV and CDR2 YYDKDF (reference sequence). Trimming removed 4 bases from V and 4 bases from J, with 20 bases in between. The CDR3 sequence: CATSMRDASRGYEQYF. The CDR3 nucleotides are TGTGCCACCAGCATGCGGGACGCCTCGAGGGGGTACGAGCAGTACTTC. The full variable domain, completed using reference TRBV15 and TRBJ2-7, is DAMVIQNPRYQVTQFGKPVTLSCSQTLNHNVMYWYQQKSSQAPKLLFHYYDKDFNNEADTPDNFQSRRPNTSFCFLDIRSPGLGDTAMYLCATSMRDASRGYEQYFGPGTRLTVT.

The chain carries TRBV6-8 and TRBJ2-3; no reliable D call. CDR3 length: 14 amino acids. Trimming removed 4 bases at V and 0 bases at J, with 8 bases between. Per germline, CDR1 MNHGY and CDR2 SAAAGT. The CDR3 region has the DNA TGTGCCAGCAGTTCACAGATTAGCACAGATACGCAGTATTTT. Translated, it gives CASSSQISTDTQYF.

The chain links TRBV25-1 to TRBJ2-7; maybe TRBD2 (6 bases). Trimming took 3 bases from V and 12 from J, leaving 15 bases between them. Germline lookup yields CDR1 MGHDK and CDR2 SYGVNS. This CDR3 is 12 amino acids long. CDR3 bases: TGTGCCAGCAGTGACGAAGAGCTAGCGTTGTACTTC. Protein: CASSDEELALYF.

The chain combines TRBV5-1 with TRBJ2-1, with 7 bases aligning to TRBD2. The CDR3 spans 14 residues. Germline values: CDR1 SGHRS, CDR2 YFSETQ. The junction had 8 bases not matched to a gene; V was cut back by 4 bases and J by 7 bases. CDR3 sequence: CASSTMGGGNEQFF. The CDR3 DNA follows: TGCGCCAGCAGCACTATGGGGGGAGGGAATGAGCAGTTCTTC.

The V gene is TRBV14, the J gene TRBJ1-1, with a tentative D call TRBD1 (6 bases). The V and J ends lost 5 bases and 5 bases respectively, with 18 bases between them. This CDR3 spans 15 amino acids. Germline lookup yields CDR1 SGHDN and CDR2 FVKESK. CDR3 bases: TGTGCCAGCAGCGAATACGGGGGGGCTAGGACTGAAGCTTTCTTT. This encodes CASSEYGGARTEAFF. Variable domain in full (rest from reference TRBV14 and TRBJ1-1): EAGVTQFPSHSVIEKGQTVTLRCDPISGHDNLYWYRRVMGKEIKFLLHFVKESKQDESGMPNNRFLAERTGGTYSTLKVQPAELEDSGVYFCASSEYGGARTEAFFGQGTRLTVV.